This entry concerns a single T cell receptor (beta chain). Time point: before trial treatment. This CDR3 comprises 15 residues. The germline V gene encodes CDR1 SGHTS and CDR2 YDEGEE. Trimming left V 0 bases short and J 6 bases short, with 13 bases between. The data stem from a study of low-dose radiotherapy and immunotherapy resistance in tumors. TRAV- and TRBV-specific primers primed first-strand cDNA, covering alpha and beta chains. Using a constant-region primer together with a V-primer adapter, TCRs were subjected to about 20 PCR cycles of amplification. One entry per CDR3 protein results from TCRdb running MiXCR on the reads. The sample holds about 89,000 distinct CDR3 sequences, more than 8% seen once.

The receptor was derived from a male donor with prostate cancer. The V and J genes are TRBV5-8 and TRBJ2-1, with D possibly matching TRBD2 (6 bases). The source was PBMCs, collected before treatment. The CDR3 DNA is TGTGCCAGCAGCTTGGTATTAGCGGCCCTCAATGAGCAGTTCTTC. This sequence encodes CASSLVLAALNEQFF.